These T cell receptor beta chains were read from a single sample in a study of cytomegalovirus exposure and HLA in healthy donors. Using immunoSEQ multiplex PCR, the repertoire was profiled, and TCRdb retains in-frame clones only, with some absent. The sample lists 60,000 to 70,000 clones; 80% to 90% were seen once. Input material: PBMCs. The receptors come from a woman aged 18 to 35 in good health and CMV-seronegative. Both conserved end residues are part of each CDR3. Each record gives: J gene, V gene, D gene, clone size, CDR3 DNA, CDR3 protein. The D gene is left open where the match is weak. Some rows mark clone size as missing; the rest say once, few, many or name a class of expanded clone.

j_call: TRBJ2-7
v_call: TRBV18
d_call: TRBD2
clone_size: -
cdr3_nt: TGTGCCAGCTCACGGACTAGCGGGAGCTCCTACGAGCAGTACTTC
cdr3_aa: CASSRTSGSSYEQYF

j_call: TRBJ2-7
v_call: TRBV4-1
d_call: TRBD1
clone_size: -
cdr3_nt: TGCGCCAGCAGCCGACACTACTACCAGGGGGCGAGGTACGAGCAGTACTTC
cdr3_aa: CASSRHYYQGARYEQYF

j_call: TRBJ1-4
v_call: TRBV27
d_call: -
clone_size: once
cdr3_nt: TGTGCCAGCAGTTTGGGTGGTCCCAGGGAACTGTTTTTT
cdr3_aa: CASSLGGPRELFF

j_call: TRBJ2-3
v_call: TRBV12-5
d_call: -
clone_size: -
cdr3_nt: TGTGCTAGTGGTTTGGATACGGGGGTGACAGATACGCAGTATTTT
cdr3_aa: CASGLDTGVTDTQYF

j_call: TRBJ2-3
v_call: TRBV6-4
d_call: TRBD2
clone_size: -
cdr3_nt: TGTGCCAGCAGTGAAGGACTAGCGGGAGGGCCGGATACGCAGTATTTT
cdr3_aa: CASSEGLAGGPDTQYF

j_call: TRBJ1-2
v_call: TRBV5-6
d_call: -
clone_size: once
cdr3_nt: TGTGCCAGCAGCTTGGCCGGTCTGGGGGCGGATGGCTACACCTTC
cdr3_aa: CASSLAGLGADGYTF

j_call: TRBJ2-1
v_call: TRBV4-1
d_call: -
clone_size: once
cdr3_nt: TGCGCCAGCAGCCAGTCGGGAGTTAATGAGCAGTTCTTC
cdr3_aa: CASSQSGVNEQFF

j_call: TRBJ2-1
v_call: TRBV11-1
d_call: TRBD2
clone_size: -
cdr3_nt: TGTGCCAGCAGCCGAGGGTCGGCTAGCGGGACATACAATGAGCAGTTCTTC
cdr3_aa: CASSRGSASGTYNEQFF

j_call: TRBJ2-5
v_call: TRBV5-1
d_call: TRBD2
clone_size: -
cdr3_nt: TGCGCCAGCAGCTTACGAGGAGCGGGGGTCCAAGAGACCCAGTACTTC
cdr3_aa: CASSLRGAGVQETQYF

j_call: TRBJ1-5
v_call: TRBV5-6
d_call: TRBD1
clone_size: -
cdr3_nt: TGTGCCAGCAGCGGGGGGACAGGGGGAGGCAATCAGCCCCAGCATTTT
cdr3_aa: CASSGGTGGGNQPQHF

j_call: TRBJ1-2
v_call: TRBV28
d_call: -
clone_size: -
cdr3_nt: TGTGCCAGCACTTTGTTGCAGGGTCTATTTTTGGGCTACACCTTC
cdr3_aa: CASTLLQGLFLGYTF

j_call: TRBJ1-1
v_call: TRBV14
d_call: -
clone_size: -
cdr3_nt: TGTGCCAGCAGCCTGACAGCTATGAACACTGAAGCTTTCTTT
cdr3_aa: CASSLTAMNTEAFF

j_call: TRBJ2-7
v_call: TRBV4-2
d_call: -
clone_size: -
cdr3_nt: TGTGCCAGCAGCCAAGATCCCGGGTCCTCCTACGAGCAGTACTTC
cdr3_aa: CASSQDPGSSYEQYF

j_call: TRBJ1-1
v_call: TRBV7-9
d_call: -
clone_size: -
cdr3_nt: TGTGCCAGCAACATAAACCAGGGGATCGCTGAAGCTTTCTTT
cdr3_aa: CASNINQGIAEAFF

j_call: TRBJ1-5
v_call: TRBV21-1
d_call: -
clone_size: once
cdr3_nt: TGTGCCAGCAGCAAAGGTCAGGGTAATCAGCCCCAGCATTTT
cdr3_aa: CASSKGQGNQPQHF

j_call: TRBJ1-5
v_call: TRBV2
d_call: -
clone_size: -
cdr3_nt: TGTGCCAGCAAAAAGGACAGTAATCAGCCCCAGCATTTT
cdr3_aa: CASKKDSNQPQHF

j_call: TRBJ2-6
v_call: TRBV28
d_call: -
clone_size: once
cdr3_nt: TGTGCCAGCAGTTCGAGGGATACTGGGGCCAACGTCCTGACTTTC
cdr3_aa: CASSSRDTGANVLTF

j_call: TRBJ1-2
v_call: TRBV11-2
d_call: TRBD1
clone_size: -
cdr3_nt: TGTGCCAGCAGCCCAAACAGGGGGACAGCTAACTATGGCTACACCTTC
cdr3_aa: CASSPNRGTANYGYTF

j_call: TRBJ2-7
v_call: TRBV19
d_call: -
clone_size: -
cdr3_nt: TGTGCCAGTAGTACCGGACAGTACTACGAGCAGTACTTC
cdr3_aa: CASSTGQYYEQYF